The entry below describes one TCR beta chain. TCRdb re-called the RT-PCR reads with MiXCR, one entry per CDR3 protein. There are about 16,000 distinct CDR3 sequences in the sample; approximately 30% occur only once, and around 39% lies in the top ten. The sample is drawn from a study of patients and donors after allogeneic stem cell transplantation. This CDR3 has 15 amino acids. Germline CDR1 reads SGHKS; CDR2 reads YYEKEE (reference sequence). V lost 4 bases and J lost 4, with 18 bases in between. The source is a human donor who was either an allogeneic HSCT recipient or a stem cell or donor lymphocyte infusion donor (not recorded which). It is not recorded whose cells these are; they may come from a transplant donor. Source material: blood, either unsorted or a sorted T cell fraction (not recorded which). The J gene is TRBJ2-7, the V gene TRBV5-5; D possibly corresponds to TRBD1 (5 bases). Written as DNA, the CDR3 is TGTGCCAGCAGCCCCGTCCAGGGCCGTACTTACGAGCAGTACTTC. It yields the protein CASSPVQGRTYEQYF.